This TCR beta chain emerged from a study of CD8 T cells in Susac syndrome. Overall study: Patients with Susac syndrome were therapy-naive, taking corticosteroids, with some also receiving intravenous immunoglobulin, or taking intravenous immunoglobulin alone at the time their blood was drawn.

RNA totalling about 0.45 to 1 ug underwent reverse transcription with random hexamers. TCRdb called the immunoSEQ multiplex PCR reads again in MiXCR, with one record for every CDR3 protein. The data contain roughly 86,000 distinct CDR3 sequences, roughly 95% of them singletons. With 5 bases removed from V and 8 bases from J, the gap between germline ends came to 15 bases. Germline CDR1 DFQATT, CDR2 SNEGSKA (reference sequence). The CDR3 loop spans 12 amino acids. The receptor comes from a human donor with Susac syndrome. The chain employs TRBV20-1 and TRBJ1-2; TRBD1 might be the D (5 bases). What was sequenced was CD8+ T cells from PBMCs. CDR3 sequence: CSAGQGTQGYTF. CDR3 in DNA: TGCAGTGCTGGCCAGGGCACGCAGGGCTACACCTTC.